This paragraph covers one TCR beta chain sequence. The antigen remains undetermined. The germline V gene encodes CDR1 DFQATT and CDR2 SNEGSKA (reference sequence). The CDR3 spans 13 residues. V was clipped by 4 bases and J by 5 bases; unmatched bases: 5. Molecular-barcoded quantitative 5'-RACE produced these TCR beta libraries. One entry per CDR3 protein, called by TCRdb with MiXCR from the 5' RACE reads. The table includes 250,000 to 300,000 distinct CDR3 sequences, 18% detected once. This specimen comes from a study of CD8 T cells in ankylosing spondylitis. Points from the study as a whole: In ankylosing spondylitis blood, a motif of fewer than 10 highly homologous TCR beta variants appeared characteristic. Past research had described some motif variants in reactive arthritis synovial fluid and blood. It was reported that disease-linked clones were significantly enriched in matched ankylosing spondylitis synovial fluid.

This receptor was taken from a male donor with ankylosing spondylitis or in good health (not recorded which). Sequencing was performed on blood, either unsorted or a sorted T cell fraction (not recorded which). The chain is built from TRBV20-1 and TRBJ2-1; 7 nucleotides align to TRBD1. The CDR3 region has the DNA TGCAGTGCTAAAGGGACAGAGGACAATGAGCAGTTCTTC. The encoded protein is CSAKGTEDNEQFF.